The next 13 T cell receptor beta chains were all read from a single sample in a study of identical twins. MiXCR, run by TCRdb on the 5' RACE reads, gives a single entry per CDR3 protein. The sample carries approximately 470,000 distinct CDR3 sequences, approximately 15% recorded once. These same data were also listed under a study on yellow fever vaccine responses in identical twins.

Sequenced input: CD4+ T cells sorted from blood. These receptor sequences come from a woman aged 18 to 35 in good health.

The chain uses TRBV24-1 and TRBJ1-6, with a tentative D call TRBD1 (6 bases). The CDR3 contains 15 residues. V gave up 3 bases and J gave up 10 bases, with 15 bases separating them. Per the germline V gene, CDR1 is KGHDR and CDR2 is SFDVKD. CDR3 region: CATSDHGGAKSPLHF. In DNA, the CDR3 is TGTGCCACCAGTGATCATGGGGGCGCTAAATCACCCCTCCACTTT.

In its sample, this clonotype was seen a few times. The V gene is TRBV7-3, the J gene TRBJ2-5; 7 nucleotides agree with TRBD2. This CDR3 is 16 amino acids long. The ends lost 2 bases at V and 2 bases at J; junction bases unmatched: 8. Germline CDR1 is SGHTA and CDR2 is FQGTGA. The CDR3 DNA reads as TGTGCCAGCAGCTTATCTCAGGGAGGGGTTCAAGAGACCCAGTACTTC. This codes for CASSLSQGGVQETQYF.

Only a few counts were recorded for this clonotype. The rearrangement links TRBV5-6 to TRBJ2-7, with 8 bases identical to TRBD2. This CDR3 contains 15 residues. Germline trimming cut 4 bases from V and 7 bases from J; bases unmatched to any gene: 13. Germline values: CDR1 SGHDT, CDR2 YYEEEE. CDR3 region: CASSPLAVSSGEQYF. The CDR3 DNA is TGTGCCAGCAGCCCACTAGCGGTTAGCTCGGGGGAGCAGTACTTC.

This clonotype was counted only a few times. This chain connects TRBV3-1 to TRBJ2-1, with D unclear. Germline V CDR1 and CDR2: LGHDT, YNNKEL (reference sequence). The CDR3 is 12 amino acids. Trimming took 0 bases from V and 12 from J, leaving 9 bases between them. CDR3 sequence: CASSQDPSLQFF. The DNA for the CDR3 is TGTGCCAGCAGCCAAGATCCCAGCCTGCAGTTCTTC.

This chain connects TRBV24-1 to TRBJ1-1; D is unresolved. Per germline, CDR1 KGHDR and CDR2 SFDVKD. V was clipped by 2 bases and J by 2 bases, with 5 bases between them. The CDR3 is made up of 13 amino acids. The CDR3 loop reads CATSDSANTEAFF. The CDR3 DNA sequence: TGTGCCACCAGTGATTCGGCAAACACTGAAGCTTTCTTT.

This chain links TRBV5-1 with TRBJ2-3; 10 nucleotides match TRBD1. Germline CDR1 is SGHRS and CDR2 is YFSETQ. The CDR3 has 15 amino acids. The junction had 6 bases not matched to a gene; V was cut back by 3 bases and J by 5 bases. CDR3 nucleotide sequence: TGCGCCAGCAGCTACCCGGGACAGGGGAAAGATACGCAGTATTTT. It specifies CASSYPGQGKDTQYF.

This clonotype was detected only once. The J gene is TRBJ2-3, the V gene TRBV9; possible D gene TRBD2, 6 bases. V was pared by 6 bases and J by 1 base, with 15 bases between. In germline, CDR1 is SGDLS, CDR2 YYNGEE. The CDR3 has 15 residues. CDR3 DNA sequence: TGTGCCAGCACCGTTGGGGACTTTCGCACAGATACGCAGTATTTT. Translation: CASTVGDFRTDTQYF.

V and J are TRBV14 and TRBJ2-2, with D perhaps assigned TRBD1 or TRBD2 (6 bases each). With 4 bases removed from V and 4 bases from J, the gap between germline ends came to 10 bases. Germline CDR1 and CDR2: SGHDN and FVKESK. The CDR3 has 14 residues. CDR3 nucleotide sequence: TGTGCCAGCAGCCCGGGGGCGCTCACCGGGGAGCTGTTTTTT. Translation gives CASSPGALTGELFF.

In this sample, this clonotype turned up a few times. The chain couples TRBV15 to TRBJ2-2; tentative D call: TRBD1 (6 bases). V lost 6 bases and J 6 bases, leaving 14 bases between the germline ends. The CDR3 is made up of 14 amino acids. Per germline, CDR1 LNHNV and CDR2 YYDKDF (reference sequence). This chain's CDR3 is CATSMNRVSGELFF. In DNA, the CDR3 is TGTGCCACCAGTATGAACAGGGTCTCCGGGGAGCTGTTTTTT. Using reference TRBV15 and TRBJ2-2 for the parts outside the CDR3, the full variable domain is DAMVIQNPRYQVTQFGKPVTLSCSQTLNHNVMYWYQQKSSQAPKLLFHYYDKDFNNEADTPDNFQSRRPNTSFCFLDIRSPGLGDTAMYLCATSMNRVSGELFFGEGSRLTVL.

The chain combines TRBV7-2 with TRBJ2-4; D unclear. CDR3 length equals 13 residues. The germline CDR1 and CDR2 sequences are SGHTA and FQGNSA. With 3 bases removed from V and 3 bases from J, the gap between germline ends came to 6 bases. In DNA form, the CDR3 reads TGTGCCAGCAGCTTCCAGGACAAAAACATTCAGTACTTC. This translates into CASSFQDKNIQYF.

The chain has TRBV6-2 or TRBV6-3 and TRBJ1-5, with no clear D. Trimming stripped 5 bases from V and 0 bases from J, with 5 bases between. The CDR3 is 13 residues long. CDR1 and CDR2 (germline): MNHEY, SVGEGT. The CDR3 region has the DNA TGTGCCAGCAGTCCACATAGCAATCAGCCCCAGCATTTT. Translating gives CASSPHSNQPQHF.

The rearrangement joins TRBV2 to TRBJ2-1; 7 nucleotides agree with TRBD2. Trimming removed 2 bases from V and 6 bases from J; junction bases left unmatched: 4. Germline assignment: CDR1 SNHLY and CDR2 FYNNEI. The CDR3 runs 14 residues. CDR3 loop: CASSETSVVNEQFF. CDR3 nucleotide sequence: TGTGCCAGCAGTGAAACTAGCGTGGTCAATGAGCAGTTCTTC.

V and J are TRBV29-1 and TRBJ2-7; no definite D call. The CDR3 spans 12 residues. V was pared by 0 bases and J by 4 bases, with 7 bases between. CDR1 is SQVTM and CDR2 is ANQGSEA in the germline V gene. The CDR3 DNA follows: TGCAGCGTTGAAGATAAAGCTTACGAGCAGTACTTC. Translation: CSVEDKAYEQYF.